This TCR beta chain appears in the sequencing data of a study of siplizumab effects on memory and regulatory T cells. Study-wide findings and caveats: The mean Treg-derived percentage of mappable alloreactive CD4+ clones was around 69% with siplizumab compared with 25% to 30% in controls. No naive or memory phenotype could be assigned to roughly 75-97% of proliferating clones.

TCR templates, roughly 10^5 per sample, were assayed. Here immunoSEQ multiplex PCR was the method, and the copy in TCRdb shows in-frame clones only, minus some. The sample shows 110,000 or so clones, about 90% of them seen only once. CDR3 length equals 13 residues. The trim removed 0 bases at V and 15 bases at J, leaving 11 bases unmatched. The germline V gene has CDR1 SQVTM and CDR2 ANQGSEA. This clone has only one observation. Its specificity is not known. Sequences were obtained from Tregs sorted from blood. The receptor was isolated from a human donor in good health. The rearrangement joins TRBV29-1 to TRBJ2-1; 7 bases are a match to TRBD2. The CDR3 here is CSVEEVRSGPLFF. The CDR3 DNA is TGCAGCGTTGAAGAGGTCCGTAGCGGGCCATTGTTCTTC.